The present entry profiles one T cell receptor (beta chain) with its context. Profiling relied on immunoSEQ multiplex PCR, and the TCRdb table lists in-frame clones only, not all of them. The sample has 200,000 to 250,000 clones, roughly 87% seen once. Germline CDR1 is SEHNR and CDR2 is FQNEAQ (reference sequence). V dropped 2 bases and J dropped 0 bases, with 4 bases sitting between them. The CDR3 contains 13 residues. These data belong to a study of blood T cell repertoires in COVID-19. Background on the study: In each case, the material was cDNA or gDNA derived from T cells, B-cell-depleted T cells, or PBMCs.

Across under 25 US areas, participants ranged in age from 18 to 89 years. Donors were grouped by their self-reported clinical history. Cohort 3 recovered donors had two negative PCRs, clearance, or symptom resolution. Material: PBMCs or T cells enriched from blood (not recorded which). This sequence originates from a man aged 25 to 40 who had recovered from COVID-19. V is TRBV7-9 and J is TRBJ1-2; no clear D. CDR3 sequence: CASSLSANYGYTF. The CDR3 DNA is TGTGCCAGCAGCTTAAGCGCTAACTATGGCTACACCTTC.